This T cell receptor (beta chain) was observed in a study of blood T cell repertoires in COVID-19. Study as a whole: Spain, Italy and the United States supplied samples that represented acute and convalescent COVID-19. T cells, B-cell-depleted T cells, or PBMCs provided the cDNA or gDNA that served as material.

Per the study methods: Amplification of reference gene primers provided the estimated nucleated cell counts. TCRdb keeps only in-frame clones here, not all; method: immunoSEQ multiplex PCR. The DNA was the basis for D and trimming; V, J and clone size are from that table. The sample comprises tens of thousands of clones, approximately 84% of which are singletons, and about 5% rests with the top ten. V was trimmed by 3 bases and J by 0 bases, leaving 11 bases between them. The CDR3 consists of 15 residues. CDR1 is LNHDA, CDR2 SQIVND, per germline (reference sequence). V and J are TRBV19 and TRBJ2-5, with D possibly being TRBD1 (5 bases). Sequencing used peripheral blood. The source of this sequence is a woman aged 55-69 years with acute or convalescent COVID-19. The CDR3 loop is CASSISRTHQETQYF. The CDR3 DNA reads as TGTGCCAGTAGTATTAGTCGGACACACCAAGAGACCCAGTACTTC. The whole variable domain, filled in from reference TRBV19 and TRBJ2-5, reads DGGITQSPKYLFRKEGQNVTLSCEQNLNHDAMYWYRQDPGQGLRLIYYSQIVNDFQKGDIAEGYSVSREKKESFPLTVTSAQKNPTAFYLCASSISRTHQETQYFGPGTRLLVL.